Presented here are 27 T cell receptor beta chains from one specimen sequenced in a study of CD8+CD57+ T cells in acquired aplastic anemia. Both TCR beta VDJ combination and CDR3 sequence profiling were carried out. Genomic DNA was the template for this profiling. TCRdb reanalysed the reads using MiXCR and keeps one entry per CDR3 protein. The data show 450,000 to 550,000 distinct CDR3 sequences, more than 25% seen once. Sequencing was done on patients that had shown CD8+CD57+ cell expansion by flow cytometry. Source material: sorted CD4+, CD8+, or CD8+CD57+ T cells (not recorded which) from PBMCs. The origin of the receptors is a human donor with aplastic anemia.

This clonotype was counted ten times or more. The V call is TRBV7-9, the J call TRBJ2-7; TRBD2 agrees at 7 bases. CDR1 and CDR2 (germline): SEHNR, FQNEAQ (reference sequence). V lost 5 bases and J lost 4; bases outside the gene matches: 5. This CDR3 is built from 13 residues. For the CDR3, the DNA is TGTGCCAGCAGCCGAGCGGGATCATACGAGCAGTACTTC. This gives the protein CASSRAGSYEQYF.

As concerns this clonotype: Possible read error: a much larger clone is one base away. The chain links TRBV12-3 or TRBV12-4 to TRBJ1-2; D possibly corresponds to TRBD1 (6 bases). This CDR3 contains 15 residues. V lost 11 bases, J lost 4 bases, and 23 bases lay in between. The CDR3 spells CARLPSGGGSYGYTF. For the CDR3, the DNA is TGTGCCCGCCTCCCTTCGGGGGGCGGGAGCTATGGCTACACCTTC.

As to this clonotype: One base away lies a much larger clone, so this may be a sequencing read error. The chain recombines TRBV7-9 with TRBJ2-7; 9 nucleotides align to TRBD1. The germline V gene has CDR1 SEHNR and CDR2 FQNEAQ (reference sequence). The CDR3 covers 16 residues. The CDR3 spells CASTNPSLDRGYGQYF. In DNA form, the CDR3 reads TGTGCCAGCACCAACCCGAGTTTGGACAGGGGCTACGGGCAGTACTTC.

This clonotype was picked up many times. V usage is TRBV29-1 and J usage is TRBJ1-2; perhaps TRBD1 as D (6 bases). The germline V gene encodes CDR1 SQVTM and CDR2 ANQGSEA. Deletions cut 3 bases from V and 7 bases from J, with 21 bases between. This CDR3 has 15 amino acids. The CDR3 region is CSVDLPSGGSGGYTF. CDR3 nucleotide sequence: TGCAGCGTTGATCTTCCCTCGGGGGGCAGCGGTGGCTACACCTTC.

This clonotype was counted a few times. The chain carries TRBV5-5 and TRBJ1-5; TRBD1 agrees at 9 bases. Trimming at V came to 3 bases and at J to 5 bases, leaving 6 bases not matched to a gene. Looked up from germline, CDR1 is SGHKS and CDR2 is YYEKEE (reference sequence). The CDR3 totals 15 residues. Written as DNA, the CDR3 is TGTGCCAGCAGCTCTTCGGGACAGGGAGATCAGCCCCAGCATTTT. Translation gives CASSSSGQGDQPQHF.

This clonotype was observed a few times. V usage is TRBV12-5 and J usage is TRBJ1-5; D remains unclear. Germline V gene lookup returns CDR1 LGHNT and CDR2 FRNRAP. The CDR3 extends over 17 amino acids. V dropped 5 bases and J dropped 4 bases, with 21 bases sitting between them. In DNA, the CDR3 is TGTGCTAGTGGTCCCCCGATGAGGAGTTCGTTAAATCAGCCCCAGCATTTT. It is translated as CASGPPMRSSLNQPQHF.

This rearrangement joins TRBV9 to TRBJ1-2; D ambiguous. Trimming shortened V by 7 bases and J by 5 bases, and 18 bases separated the two germline ends. The CDR3 covers 14 residues. Germline V CDR1 and CDR2: SGDLS, YYNGEE. The CDR3 coding sequence is TGTGCCAGCTCTCGCGACACGATCGAATATGGCTACACCTTC. Its translation: CASSRDTIEYGYTF.

This clonotype was seen ten or more times. The chain joins TRBV5-1 to TRBJ1-6, with TRBD1 matching over 8 bases. With 1 base clipped from V and 7 bases from J, the junction kept 4 bases outside the gene matches. The length of the CDR3 is 15 residues. Germline-derived CDR1 and CDR2 are SGHRS and YFSETQ. This CDR3 reads CASSLTTGDNSPLHF. The CDR3 DNA is TGCGCCAGCAGCTTGACGACAGGGGACAATTCACCCCTCCACTTT.

This clonotype was seen many times. The rearrangement links TRBV19 to TRBJ1-2, with D possibly being TRBD1 (6 bases). The CDR3 spans 15 residues. With 2 bases removed from V and 3 bases from J, the gap between germline ends came to 13 bases. The V gene's germline CDR1 is LNHDA and CDR2 SQIVND (reference sequence). The DNA of the CDR3 is TGTGCCAGTAGTATATTTGGGGGCGCGGACTATGGCTACACCTTC. Protein: CASSIFGGADYGYTF.

Ten or more counts support this clonotype. The CDR3 DNA sequence: TGTGCCAGCAGCCGGGAAGGCGAGCAGTACTTC. It is translated as CASSREGEQYF. The chain uses TRBV9 and TRBJ2-7, with D tentatively TRBD2 (5 bases). Per germline, CDR1 SGDLS and CDR2 YYNGEE. Trimming cost V 4 bases and J 6 bases, with 8 bases left between them. The CDR3 is 11 amino acids.

The chain has TRBV11-2 and TRBJ2-1, with D perhaps matching TRBD1 or TRBD2 (5 bases each). The CDR3 extends over 17 amino acids. Looked up from germline, CDR1 is SGHAT and CDR2 is FQNNGV. Trimming took 5 bases from V and 6 from J, leaving 23 bases between them. The CDR3 reads CASSPFPWDHSLNEQFF. CDR3 coding DNA: TGTGCCAGCAGCCCATTTCCCTGGGACCATTCCCTCAATGAGCAGTTCTTC.

Points on this clonotype: This may arise from a read error, as a much more abundant clone is one base away. The chain links TRBV9 to TRBJ1-2; 7 bases map to TRBD1. The CDR3 is made up of 13 amino acids. The V gene end was trimmed by 4 bases and the J gene end by 6 bases; junction bases not matched to a gene: 6. Germline-derived CDR1 and CDR2 are SGDLS and YYNGEE. The CDR3 region has the DNA TGTGCCAGCAGCCTTACCACAGGGGATGGCTACACCTTC. This translates into CASSLTTGDGYTF.

This clonotype was counted ten times or more. The DNA for the CDR3 is TGTGCCACCAGTGGAGGAATATCAAATCAGCCCCAGCATTTT. The encoded protein is CATSGGISNQPQHF. This rearrangement joins TRBV24-1 to TRBJ1-5; no clear D gene. The V gene's germline CDR1 is KGHDR and CDR2 SFDVKD. This CDR3 is 14 amino acids long. Trimming shortened V by 5 bases and J by 4 bases, and 11 bases separated the two germline ends.

This sequence joins TRBV15 and TRBJ2-7, with D possibly being TRBD2 (5 bases). Trimming removed 3 bases from V and 3 bases from J, with 12 bases in between. Germline loops: CDR1 LNHNV, CDR2 YYDKDF (reference sequence). The CDR3 has 14 residues. CDR3 nucleotide sequence: TGTGCCACCAGCAGCGGCGGGTCCGACTACGAGCAGTACTTC. It is translated as CATSSGGSDYEQYF.

J is TRBJ1-1 and V is TRBV9; no clear D gene. From germline, CDR1 is SGDLS and CDR2 YYNGEE. The CDR3 is made up of 14 amino acids. V lost 0 bases to trimming and J lost 1 base, with 7 bases between them. CDR3 bases: TGTGCCAGCAGCGTAGGTTCCGCGAACACTGAAGCTTTCTTT. This translates into CASSVGSANTEAFF.

V usage is TRBV29-1 and J usage is TRBJ2-7, with 7 bases lining up with TRBD1. V shed 7 bases and J 5 bases; nucleotides not matched to a gene: 11. The CDR3 spans 13 residues. From germline, CDR1 is SQVTM and CDR2 ANQGSEA. For the CDR3, the DNA is TGCAGCGCGGGACCCGACAGGGACCACGAGCAGTACTTC. Protein sequence: CSAGPDRDHEQYF.

Remarks on this clonotype: A single base separates this from a much larger clone, so it may be a read error. Since the CDR3 does not end with the conserved phenylalanine or tryptophan, this likely comes from a read error. This chain uses TRBV12-3 or TRBV12-4 with TRBJ1-2; TRBD1 agrees at 10 bases. The CDR3 is 13 amino acids. J was trimmed by 7 bases and V by 1 base; bases with no gene match: 0. The CDR3 bases are TGTGCCAGCAGTTTAGGGACAGGGGGTGGCTACACCTCC. Translated: CASSLGTGGGYTS.

This clonotype has just a few counts. This chain joins TRBV6-1 and TRBJ2-3; D is perhaps TRBD2 (5 bases). Germline V CDR1 and CDR2: MNHNS, SASEGT. Trimming took 1 base from V and 5 from J, leaving 10 bases between them. CDR3 length: 14 amino acids. The CDR3, as DNA: TGTGCCAGCAGTGAAGGAAGAGGGATAGATACGCAGTATTTT. Translation gives CASSEGRGIDTQYF.

This clonotype was seen many times. The chain employs TRBV16 and TRBJ1-2, with D possibly TRBD1 on 5 matching bases. Germline V gene sequence: CDR1 KGHSY, CDR2 FQNENV. Between the trimmed V and J ends, which lost 0 bases and 2 bases, there was a span of 7 bases. The length of the CDR3 is 14 residues. The DNA of the CDR3 is TGTGCCAGCAGCCAATCGAGACAGAACTATGGCTACACCTTC. This encodes CASSQSRQNYGYTF.

The table lists this clonotype with a few counts. The V gene is TRBV5-4, the J gene TRBJ1-6; TRBD1 matches at 9 bases. The CDR3 is 16 residues long. J was trimmed by 7 bases and V by 3 bases; bases with no gene match: 8. The germline V gene encodes CDR1 SGHNT and CDR2 YYREEE (reference sequence). CDR3 DNA sequence: TGTGCCAGCAGCTCTCAGGTGGGGACAGGGAATTCACCCCTCCACTTT. It yields the protein CASSSQVGTGNSPLHF. Combining the CDR3 with reference TRBV5-4 and TRBJ1-6 gives the whole variable domain ETGVTQSPTHLIKTRGQQVTLRCSSQSGHNTVSWYQQALGQGPQFIFQYYREEENGRGNFPPRFSGLQFPNYSSELNVNALELDDSALYLCASSSQVGTGNSPLHFGNGTRLTVT.

The chain joins TRBV9 to TRBJ2-1; 9 positions agree with TRBD2. V shed 3 bases and J 7 bases; nucleotides not matched to a gene: 8. CDR1 is SGDLS and CDR2 is YYNGEE in the germline V gene. The CDR3 length is 15 residues. The CDR3 loop reads CASSGVAGVDNEQFF. The CDR3 DNA reads as TGTGCCAGCAGCGGGGTAGCGGGAGTGGATAATGAGCAGTTCTTC.

The V and J genes are TRBV6-2 or TRBV6-3 and TRBJ2-7, with no clear D. The CDR3 has 16 amino acids. CDR1 and CDR2 from the germline V gene are MNHEY and SVGEGT. V lost 5 bases and J lost 4, with 21 bases in between. CDR3 region: CASSKPPYFEVYEQYF. The CDR3 DNA reads as TGTGCCAGCAGTAAACCGCCCTACTTTGAAGTTTACGAGCAGTACTTC.

This clonotype was recorded many times. The genes are TRBV7-9 and TRBJ1-1; D gene uncertain. This CDR3 is 12 amino acids long. CDR1 is SEHNR, CDR2 FQNEAQ, per germline (reference sequence). The V gene lost 3 bases and the J gene lost 5 bases, with 7 bases spanning the gap. The CDR3 loop is CASSLTLTEAFF. CDR3 DNA: TGTGCCAGCAGCTTGACGCTTACTGAAGCTTTCTTT.

This clonotype was observed a single time. Sequence at one end of the junction differs from germline and may be a read error. The V call is TRBV10-3, the J call TRBJ1-4; TRBD1 might be the D (5 bases). CDR1 is ENHRY, CDR2 SYGVKD, per germline. CDR3 length: 15 amino acids. CDR3: CASSSRTTAGEKLFF. CDR3 sequence (DNA): TGTGCCAGCAGTTCCCGGACAACAGCGGGCGAAAAACTGTTTTTT.

The sample holds many counts of this clonotype. V is TRBV19 and J is TRBJ1-6, with D perhaps matching TRBD1 (5 bases). CDR3 length: 16 residues. Germline assignment: CDR1 LNHDA and CDR2 SQIVND (reference sequence). V was cut by 6 bases and J by 3 bases, with 15 bases left in between. CDR3 in DNA: TGTGCCAGTAGGGGACTGGAGGCCGACTATAATTCACCCCTCCACTTT. This gives the protein CASRGLEADYNSPLHF.

As regards this clonotype: One junction end does not reproduce the germline sequence, and a read error may be involved. The CDR3 region has the DNA TGTGCCAGCAGTCCTAACACCGGGGAGCTGCTTTTT. This translates into CASSPNTGELLF. The rearrangement links TRBV12-3 or TRBV12-4 to TRBJ2-2; perhaps TRBD2 as D (5 bases). The CDR3 has 12 amino acids.

This clonotype was observed at least ten times. The V gene is TRBV25-1, the J gene TRBJ1-1; unclear D gene. Germline V gives CDR1 MGHDK, CDR2 SYGVNS. CDR3 size: 14 residues. V dropped 11 bases and J dropped 0 bases, with 16 bases sitting between them. The CDR3 loop is CADPAEFMNTEAFF. DNA of the CDR3: TGTGCCGACCCGGCGGAGTTCATGAACACTGAAGCTTTCTTT.